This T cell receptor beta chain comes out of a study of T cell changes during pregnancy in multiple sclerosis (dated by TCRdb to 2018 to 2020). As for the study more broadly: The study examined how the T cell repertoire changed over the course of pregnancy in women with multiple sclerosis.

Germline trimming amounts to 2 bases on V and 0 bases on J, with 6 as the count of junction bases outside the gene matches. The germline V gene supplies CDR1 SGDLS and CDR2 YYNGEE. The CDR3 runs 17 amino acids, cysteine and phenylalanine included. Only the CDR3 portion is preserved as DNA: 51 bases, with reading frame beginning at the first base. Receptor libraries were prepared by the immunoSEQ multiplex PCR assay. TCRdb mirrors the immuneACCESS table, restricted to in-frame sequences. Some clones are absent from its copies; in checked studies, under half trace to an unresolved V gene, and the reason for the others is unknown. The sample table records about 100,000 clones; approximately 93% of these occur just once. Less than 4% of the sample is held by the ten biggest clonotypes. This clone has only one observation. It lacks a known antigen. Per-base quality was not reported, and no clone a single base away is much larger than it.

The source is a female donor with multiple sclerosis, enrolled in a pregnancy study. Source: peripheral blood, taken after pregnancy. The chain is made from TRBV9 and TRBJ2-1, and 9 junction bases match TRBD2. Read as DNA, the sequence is TGTGCCAGCAGCGTGAGGGTTAGCGGGAGCTCCTACAATGAGCAGTTCTTC. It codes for CASSVRVSGSSYNEQFF.